The 3 T cell receptor beta chains given below trace back to one sample, sequenced in a study of shared clonotypes between healthy human individuals. Data came from immunoSEQ multiplex PCR; TCRdb stores just in-frame clones and leaves some out. The table includes a few million clones, more than 80% detected once. The material sequenced was naive CD4+ T cells sorted from blood. Subset specified: CD45RA+ positively selected. These receptor sequences come from a man between 18 and 29 years old in good health.

The chain is built from TRBV10-3 and TRBJ1-4, with 7 bases lining up with TRBD1. The length of the CDR3 is 12 residues. The V gene end was trimmed by 5 bases and the J gene end by 12 bases; junction bases not matched to a gene: 6. CDR1 is ENHRY and CDR2 is SYGVKD in the germline V gene. For the CDR3, the DNA is TGTGCCATCAGTCTACAGGGGACCCAACTGTTTTTT. This codes for CAISLQGTQLFF.

This sequence joins TRBV11-2 and TRBJ1-3, with D hard to call. The germline V gene has CDR1 SGHAT and CDR2 FQNNGV. CDR3 length equals 15 residues. Trimming shortened V by 2 bases and J by 0 bases, and 8 bases separated the two germline ends. CDR3 DNA: TGTGCCAGCAGCTTAACTCGAAGCTCTGGAAACACCATATATTTT. Its protein is CASSLTRSSGNTIYF.

This rearrangement joins TRBV7-9 to TRBJ2-7; D not resolved. CDR3 length equals 14 residues. V was clipped by 3 bases and J by 6 bases, with 15 bases between them. In germline, CDR1 is SEHNR, CDR2 FQNEAQ (reference sequence). The CDR3 protein is CASSLPLVVSEQYF. The CDR3 DNA reads as TGTGCCAGCAGCTTGCCCTTGGTGGTAAGCGAGCAGTACTTC.